Each of the 16 T cell receptor beta chains below was sequenced from the same sample in a study of early T cells in non-severe SARS-CoV-2 infection. TCRdb re-called the 5' RACE reads through MiXCR, storing one row per CDR3 protein. The data contain about 64,000 distinct CDR3 sequences, around 20% of them singletons. The specimen comprised whole blood, sampled at baseline. The source of these receptors is an adult who was a healthcare worker with PCR-confirmed SARS-CoV-2 infection or an uninfected control (not recorded which).

This clonotype was found a few times. CDR3 protein: CAWTTGTGSGNTIYF. The DNA for the CDR3 is TGTGCCTGGACTACCGGGACAGGCTCTGGAAACACCATATATTTT. This chain joins TRBV30 and TRBJ1-3; 8 bases align to TRBD1. V was clipped by 4 bases and J by 0 bases; unmatched bases: 5. Looked up from germline, CDR1 is GTSNPN and CDR2 is SVGIG (reference sequence). The CDR3 has 15 amino acids. The whole variable domain, remainder taken from reference TRBV30 and TRBJ1-3, is SQTIHQWPATLVQPVGSPLSLECTVEGTSNPNLYWYRQAAGRGLQLLFYSVGIGQISSEVPQNLSASRPQDRQFILSSKKLLLSDSGFYLCAWTTGTGSGNTIYFGEGSWLTVV.

In this sample, this clonotype turned up many times. V is TRBV18 and J is TRBJ2-1; D is unresolved. The CDR3 covers 13 residues. V was cut by 2 bases and J by 10 bases, with 12 bases left in between. The germline V gene encodes CDR1 KGHSH and CDR2 LQKENI. CDR3 region: CASSPGRQWEQFF. The CDR3, as DNA: TGTGCCAGCTCACCAGGAAGGCAGTGGGAGCAGTTCTTC.

This clonotype was detected only once. A junction boundary mismatches the germline segment, possibly from a read error. J is TRBJ2-1 and V is TRBV24-1, with 9 bases fitting TRBD2. CDR1 and CDR2 (germline): KGHDR, SFDVKD. This CDR3 comprises 15 residues. The CDR3 reads CATCDRAGGNNEQFF. The CDR3 DNA sequence: TGTGCCACCTGTGATCGAGCGGGGGGAAACAATGAGCAGTTCTTC.

This clonotype was seen a few times. This rearrangement joins TRBV19 to TRBJ1-3; D is undetermined. V was shortened by 4 bases and J by 2 bases, with 9 bases between the two germline ends. The CDR3 totals 14 residues. Germline assignment: CDR1 LNHDA and CDR2 SQIVND (reference sequence). The CDR3 DNA reads TGTGCCAGTAGTAACCAGGTGACTGGAAACACCATATATTTT. Amino acid sequence: CASSNQVTGNTIYF.

The rearrangement uses TRBV6-2 or TRBV6-3 and TRBJ2-5; D is unresolved. The germline V and J ends were trimmed by 2 bases and 2 bases, with 3 bases remaining between them. This CDR3 is built from 12 residues. CDR1 MNHEY and CDR2 SVGEGT come from the germline V gene. CDR3 sequence reads: CASSYPQETQYF. As DNA, the CDR3 is TGTGCCAGCAGTTACCCGCAAGAGACCCAGTACTTC.

This clonotype occurred a few times. In DNA form, the CDR3 reads TGTGCCTGGAGTGTCTTATCGCCTCTCGGGCAGTACAGGACTGGGGAGCTGTTTTTT. Protein: CAWSVLSPLGQYRTGELFF. This sequence joins TRBV30 and TRBJ2-2; D may be TRBD1 or TRBD2 (5 bases each). Germline V CDR1 and CDR2: GTSNPN, SVGIG (reference sequence). V dropped 0 bases and J dropped 8 bases, with 28 bases sitting between them. The CDR3 length is 19 residues.

The chain links TRBV29-1 to TRBJ2-7, with D possibly TRBD2 on 5 matching bases. Germline V gene sequence: CDR1 SQVTM, CDR2 ANQGSEA. This CDR3 is built from 13 residues. Trimming stripped 4 bases from V and 0 bases from J, with 10 bases between. The CDR3 loop is CSVVGNISYEQYF. The CDR3 nucleotides read TGCAGCGTTGTCGGGAATATCTCCTACGAGCAGTACTTC.

Concerning this clonotype: Germline and junction disagree at one end, which may indicate a read error. This chain joins TRBV14 and TRBJ2-7, with 7 bases matching TRBD1. This CDR3 comprises 15 residues. Germline-derived CDR1 and CDR2 are SGHDN and FVKESK. The CDR3 sequence: CASNQLTGRMDEQYF. CDR3 sequence (DNA): TGTGCCAGCAACCAACTGACAGGGAGAATGGACGAGCAGTACTTC.

The chain employs TRBV7-6 and TRBJ2-2; D is uncertain. Germline values: CDR1 SGHVS, CDR2 FNYEAQ. Trimming removed 3 bases from V and 3 bases from J, with 2 bases in between. This CDR3 comprises 12 residues. The CDR3 sequence is CASSFDTGELFF. Written as DNA, the CDR3 is TGTGCCAGCAGCTTCGACACCGGGGAGCTGTTTTTT. The complete variable domain, with remaining parts taken from reference TRBV7-6 and TRBJ2-2, reads GAGVSQSPRYKVTKRGQDVALRCDPISGHVSLYWYRQALGQGPEFLTYFNYEAQQDKSGLPNDRFSAERPEGSISTLTIQRTEQRDSAMYRCASSFDTGELFFGEGSRLTVL.

This clonotype was seen only a few times. V is TRBV30 and J is TRBJ2-3, with D hard to call. Germline CDR1 and CDR2: GTSNPN and SVGIG (reference sequence). V was pared by 7 bases and J by 0 bases, with 17 bases between. The CDR3 is made up of 15 amino acids. The CDR3 here is CAFEGRSKSTDTQYF. In DNA, the CDR3 is TGTGCCTTCGAAGGACGGTCAAAGAGCACAGATACGCAGTATTTT. The full variable domain, in which reference TRBV30 and TRBJ2-3 provide the parts outside the CDR3, is SQTIHQWPATLVQPVGSPLSLECTVEGTSNPNLYWYRQAAGRGLQLLFYSVGIGQISSEVPQNLSASRPQDRQFILSSKKLLLSDSGFYLCAFEGRSKSTDTQYFGPGTRLTVL.

The CDR3 loop reads CASSQGQTNTEAFF. The CDR3 DNA sequence: TGTGCCAGCAGCCAGGGACAGACGAACACTGAAGCTTTCTTT. This chain connects TRBV3-1 to TRBJ1-1, with 7 positions matching TRBD1. Trimming removed 3 bases from V and 1 base from J; junction bases left unmatched: 2. The CDR3 loop spans 14 amino acids. Germline assignment: CDR1 LGHDT and CDR2 YNNKEL (reference sequence).

This clonotype was counted a few times. The chain employs TRBV30 and TRBJ2-1; 9 bases map to TRBD2. The CDR3 extends over 18 amino acids. Germline V gene data show CDR1 as GTSNPN and CDR2 as SVGIG (reference sequence). The V and J ends lost 0 bases and 5 bases, in that order; junction bases with no gene match: 14. CDR3 sequence reads: CAWSVLGALAGDHNEQFF. CDR3 DNA sequence: TGTGCCTGGAGTGTACTGGGGGCTTTAGCGGGGGATCACAATGAGCAGTTCTTC. Full variable domain (missing parts from reference TRBV30 and TRBJ2-1): SQTIHQWPATLVQPVGSPLSLECTVEGTSNPNLYWYRQAAGRGLQLLFYSVGIGQISSEVPQNLSASRPQDRQFILSSKKLLLSDSGFYLCAWSVLGALAGDHNEQFFGPGTRLTVL.

This clonotype appeared a few times. This rearrangement joins TRBV30 to TRBJ2-6; D unclear. V was clipped by 3 bases and J by 0 bases, with 6 bases between them. CDR3 size: 14 residues. The germline CDR1 and CDR2 sequences are GTSNPN and SVGIG (reference sequence). The CDR3: CAWRWGSGANVLTF. The CDR3 region has the DNA TGTGCCTGGAGATGGGGCTCTGGGGCCAACGTCCTGACTTTC.

This clonotype has only a few counts. The V call is TRBV9, the J call TRBJ2-3; unclear D gene. Trimming shortened V by 6 bases and J by 0 bases, and 17 bases separated the two germline ends. The germline CDR1 and CDR2 sequences are SGDLS and YYNGEE. The CDR3 contains 16 residues. CDR3 bases: TGTGCCAGCACCCTAGGACCGGCCATTAGCACAGATACGCAGTATTTT. Its translation is CASTLGPAISTDTQYF.

The chain has TRBV25-1 and TRBJ1-5, with 10 nucleotides matching TRBD1. Losses at the gene ends were 4 bases for V and 4 bases for J; bases not matched to a gene: 4. CDR1 is MGHDK and CDR2 is SYGVNS in the germline V gene. The CDR3 is 15 residues long. This chain's CDR3 is CASSGAGQGNQPQHF. DNA of the CDR3: TGTGCCAGCAGTGGGGCGGGACAGGGGAATCAGCCCCAGCATTTT.

This chain connects TRBV5-1 to TRBJ2-2; TRBD2 matches at 7 bases. The trim removed 4 bases at V and 4 bases at J, leaving 7 bases unmatched. The CDR3 covers 15 residues. Germline-derived CDR1 and CDR2 are SGHRS and YFSETQ. CDR3 in DNA: TGCGCCAGCAGCAATACAGCGGGGATCACCGGGGAGCTGTTTTTT. It codes for CASSNTAGITGELFF.